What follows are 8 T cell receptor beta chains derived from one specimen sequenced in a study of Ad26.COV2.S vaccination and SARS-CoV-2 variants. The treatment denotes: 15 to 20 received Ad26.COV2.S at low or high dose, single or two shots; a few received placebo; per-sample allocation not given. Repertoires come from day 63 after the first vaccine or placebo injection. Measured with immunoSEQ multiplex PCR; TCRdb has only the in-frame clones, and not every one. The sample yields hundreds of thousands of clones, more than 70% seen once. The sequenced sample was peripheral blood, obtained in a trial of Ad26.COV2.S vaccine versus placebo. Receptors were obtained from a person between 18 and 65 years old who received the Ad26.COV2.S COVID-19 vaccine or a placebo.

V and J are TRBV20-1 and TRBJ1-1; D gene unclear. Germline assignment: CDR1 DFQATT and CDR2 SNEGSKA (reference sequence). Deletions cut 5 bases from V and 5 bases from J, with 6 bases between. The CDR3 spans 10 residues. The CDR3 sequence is CSAGRTEAFF. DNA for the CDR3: TGCAGTGCTGGGCGAACTGAAGCTTTCTTT.

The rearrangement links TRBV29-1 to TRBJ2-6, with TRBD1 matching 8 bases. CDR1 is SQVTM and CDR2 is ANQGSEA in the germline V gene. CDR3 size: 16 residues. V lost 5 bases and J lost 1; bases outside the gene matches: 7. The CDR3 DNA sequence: TGCAGCGTTTCTGGACAGGGAAAATCTGGGGCCAACGTCCTGACTTTC. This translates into CSVSGQGKSGANVLTF.

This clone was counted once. The CDR3 region is CASSLSSGTQETQYF. The CDR3 DNA sequence: TGTGCCAGCAGCTTGTCAAGCGGGACGCAAGAGACCCAGTACTTC. V usage is TRBV5-4 and J usage is TRBJ2-5; 7 bases are shared with TRBD2. This CDR3 comprises 15 residues. Germline CDR1 is SGHNT and CDR2 is YYREEE (reference sequence). V was pared by 1 base and J by 2 bases, with 5 bases of the junction left unmatched.

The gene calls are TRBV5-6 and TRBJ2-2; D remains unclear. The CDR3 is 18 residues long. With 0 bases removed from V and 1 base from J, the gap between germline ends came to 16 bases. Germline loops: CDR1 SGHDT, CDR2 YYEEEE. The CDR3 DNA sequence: TGTGCCAGCAGCTTGGGCTTATCCTCCCTCCTGAACACCGGGGAGCTGTTTTTT. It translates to CASSLGLSSLLNTGELFF.

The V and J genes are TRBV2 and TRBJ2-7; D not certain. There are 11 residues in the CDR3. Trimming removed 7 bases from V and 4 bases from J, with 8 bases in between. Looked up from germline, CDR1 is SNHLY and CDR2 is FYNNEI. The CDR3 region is CASTSVYEQYF. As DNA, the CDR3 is TGTGCCAGCACTTCCGTGTACGAGCAGTACTTC.

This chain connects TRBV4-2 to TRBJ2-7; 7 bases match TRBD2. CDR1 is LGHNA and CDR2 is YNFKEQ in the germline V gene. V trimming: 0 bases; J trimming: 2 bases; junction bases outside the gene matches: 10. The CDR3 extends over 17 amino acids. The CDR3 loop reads CASSQDEASGATYEQYF. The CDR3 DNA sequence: TGTGCCAGCAGCCAAGATGAGGCCAGCGGGGCCACCTACGAGCAGTACTTC.

The CDR3 nucleotides are TGTGCCAGCAGCCAGAGGGGGGAGACCCAGTACTTC. Protein product: CASSQRGETQYF. The chain recombines TRBV6-6 with TRBJ2-5; D is perhaps TRBD1 (6 bases). Trimming removed 6 bases from V and 5 bases from J, with 10 bases in between. Germline V gene sequence: CDR1 MNHNY, CDR2 SVGAGI (reference sequence). The CDR3 totals 12 residues.

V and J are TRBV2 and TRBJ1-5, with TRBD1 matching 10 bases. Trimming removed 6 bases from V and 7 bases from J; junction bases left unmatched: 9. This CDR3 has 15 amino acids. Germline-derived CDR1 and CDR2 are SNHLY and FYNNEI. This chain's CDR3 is CASRPRQGARQPQHF. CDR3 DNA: TGTGCCAGCAGACCGAGACAGGGGGCCCGACAGCCCCAGCATTTT.